A single sample gave rise to the 6 T cell receptor beta chains below, sequenced in a study of T cell responses to AZD1222 COVID-19 vaccine. The data were produced by immunoSEQ multiplex PCR, yet TCRdb's version contains in-frame clones alone and is incomplete. The repertoire holds around 130,000 clones, approximately 92% seen once, with 4.2% in the top ten. Sequences were derived from peripheral blood, sampled 28 days after the second dose of the MenACWY control vaccine. The receptors come from an adult who received the MenACWY meningococcal vaccine as a control.

The rearrangement links TRBV6-5 to TRBJ2-1, with TRBD2 matching 13 bases. The CDR3 runs 15 residues. CDR1 and CDR2 (germline): MNHEY, SVGAGI. Trimming cost V 5 bases and J 7 bases; bases outside gene matches: 5. CDR3 nucleotide sequence: TGTGCCAGCAGTACTAGCGGGGGGGCTTGGAATGAGCAGTTCTTC. This gives the protein CASSTSGGAWNEQFF.

The chain joins TRBV3-1 (or the pseudogene TRBV3-2) to TRBJ2-1; D gene uncertain. Germline-derived CDR1 and CDR2 are LGHDT and YNNKEL (reference sequence). This CDR3 region has 13 residues. V shed 0 bases and J shed 8 bases, with 8 bases lying between them. CDR3 sequence reads: CASSQDHDYEQFF. The DNA for the CDR3 is TGTGCCAGCAGCCAAGATCACGACTATGAGCAGTTCTTC.

The rearrangement uses TRBV19 and TRBJ2-7; the match to TRBD2 covers 9 bases. The CDR3 is made up of 15 amino acids. Germline CDR1 LNHDA, CDR2 SQIVND (reference sequence). Trimming took 3 bases from V and 1 from J; bases not matched to a gene: 4. CDR3 sequence reads: CASSMTTSGSYEQYF. For the CDR3, the DNA is TGTGCCAGTAGTATGACTACTAGCGGGTCCTACGAGCAGTACTTC.

This clone occurred once. The V and J genes are TRBV28 and TRBJ2-5, with 8 bases lining up with TRBD1. V shed 5 bases, J shed 2 bases, and the junction held 7 bases outside the gene matches. The germline V gene has CDR1 MDHEN and CDR2 SYDVKM. The CDR3 is made up of 15 amino acids. CDR3 coding DNA: TGTGCCAGCAGTGGAGCCGGGACAGGACAAGAGACCCAGTACTTC. Amino acid sequence: CASSGAGTGQETQYF.

This sequence joins TRBV18 and TRBJ2-7; the D gene is possibly TRBD1 (7 bases). Germline V gives CDR1 KGHSH, CDR2 LQKENI. V lost 4 bases, J lost 2 bases, and 15 bases lay in between. The CDR3 totals 15 residues. The CDR3 loop is CASSQRGDRPYEQYF. In DNA form, the CDR3 reads TGTGCCAGCTCACAACGCGGGGACAGACCCTACGAGCAGTACTTC.

This chain joins TRBV28 and TRBJ2-7; a possible D gene is TRBD1 (6 bases). The CDR3 runs 15 residues. V was shortened by 3 bases and J by 3 bases, with 15 bases between the two germline ends. Looked up from germline, CDR1 is MDHEN and CDR2 is SYDVKM. CDR3 nucleotides: TGTGCCAGCAGTTTCTCGGGCCAGGGGTACTACGAGCAGTACTTC. It encodes CASSFSGQGYYEQYF.